What follows is one T cell receptor beta chain and its context. The antigen is not known. This sample was taken from a study of OX40 agonist ivuxolimab in advanced cancers. General study findings and limits: Specificity for antigen went undetermined in the expanded peripheral T cells.

Assay used: immunoSEQ multiplex PCR; TCRdb lists only in-frame clones, some missing. The table has approximately 100,000 clones, around 90% seen once; the top ten hold roughly 0.33%. Germline CDR1 and CDR2: SGHTA and FQGTGA. Trimming removed 5 bases from V and 3 bases from J; junction bases left unmatched: 9. This CDR3 contains 15 residues. The source of this sequence is an adult with an advanced solid tumor such as melanoma, head and neck, liver or kidney cancer. V gene TRBV7-3 combines with J gene TRBJ1-2, with TRBD1 identical over 7 bases. Sequenced here: CD4+ or CD8+ T cells sorted from blood, sampled in a trial of the OX40 agonist ivuxolimab. The chain's CDR3 is CASSPSGTEDYGYTF. For the CDR3, the DNA is TGTGCCAGCAGCCCTTCCGGGACAGAGGACTATGGCTACACCTTC.